Shown below are 4 T cell receptor beta chains from a single sample sequenced in a study of blood T cell repertoires in COVID-19. The protocol was immunoSEQ multiplex PCR, while the TCRdb copy is restricted to in-frame clones and leaves out a portion. Among about 270,000 clones listed, around 82% were seen once. Sequences were obtained from peripheral blood. Every receptor here comes from a man older than 75 with acute or convalescent COVID-19.

The chain joins TRBV27 to TRBJ2-3; unclear D gene. Germline-derived CDR1 and CDR2 are MNHEY and SMNVEV (reference sequence). The CDR3 totals 13 residues. Trimming stripped 4 bases from V and 9 bases from J, with 14 bases between. Here the CDR3 reads CASSYIPPHTQYF. CDR3 coding DNA: TGTGCCAGCAGTTACATCCCCCCCCACACGCAGTATTTT.

This clone has a single count. The chain carries TRBV5-5 and TRBJ1-5; D is unclear. Trimming pared 4 bases from V and 2 bases from J, leaving 13 bases between. Germline CDR1 reads SGHKS; CDR2 reads YYEKEE (reference sequence). CDR3 length: 15 residues. The CDR3: CASSLESRGNQPQHF. The CDR3 DNA is TGTGCCAGCAGCCTAGAGAGTCGAGGCAATCAGCCCCAGCATTTT.

This sequence joins TRBV30 and TRBJ1-2; D perhaps matches TRBD1 (5 bases). The CDR3 totals 14 residues. Germline CDR1 and CDR2: GTSNPN and SVGIG (reference sequence). V lost 4 bases to trimming and J lost 1 base, with 13 bases between them. The CDR3 bases are TGTGCCTGGAAGCGGGGGATAGGTAACTATGGCTACACCTTC. This encodes CAWKRGIGNYGYTF.

The V gene is TRBV14, the J gene TRBJ2-2; TRBD1 agrees at 10 bases. V gave up 6 bases and J gave up 6 bases; unmatched junction bases: 10. The CDR3 spans 16 residues. The germline CDR1 and CDR2 sequences are SGHDN and FVKESK. The DNA for the CDR3 is TGTGCCAGCAGTCCCCTCCGGGACAGGGGACCCGGGGAGCTGTTTTTT. Encoded protein: CASSPLRDRGPGELFF.